The clone carrying this TCR beta chain has only a few counts. Its antigen is unknown. TCRdb recomputed calls from the 5' RACE reads with MiXCR, one row per CDR3 protein. The sample has 450,000 or so distinct CDR3 sequences, approximately 24% seen once. This sample is part of a study of identical twins. Points from the study as a whole: With beta out-of-frame sequences, excess sharing by twins was weaker. Insertions ran lower in abundant cord blood beta clonotypes, though not in memory repertoires.

These same records also appear under a second study, on T cells expressing NK-cell markers. That source notes: Within several experiments, an anti-gamma-delta TCR antibody kept the sorting limited to alpha-beta TCR T cells. Dominance of the CD3+CD56-NKG2C+ fraction by these clonotypes also held in a few donors.

Sample: CD4+ T cells sorted from blood. The clonotype originates from a woman between 18 and 30 years old in good health.

The CDR3 nucleotides are TGTGCCAGCAGCGCAAGCCGATTGTTAGCGGGGATAGCCAAAAACATTCAGTACTTC. It specifies CASSASRLLAGIAKNIQYF. The chain combines TRBV11-2 with TRBJ2-4; 8 positions match TRBD2. Germline values: CDR1 SGHAT, CDR2 FQNNGV. The CDR3 is made up of 19 amino acids. V shed 5 bases, J shed 0 bases, and the junction held 15 bases outside the gene matches. Filled out from reference TRBV11-2 and TRBJ2-4, the complete variable domain reads EAGVAQSPRYKIIEKRQSVAFWCNPISGHATLYWYQQILGQGPKLLIQFQNNGVVDDSQLPKDRFSAERLKGVDSTLKIQPAKLEDSAVYLCASSASRLLAGIAKNIQYFGAGTRLSVL.